The 30 T cell receptor beta chains below come from one sample, sequenced in a study of cytomegalovirus exposure and HLA in healthy donors. PCR was performed using 60 Vbeta and 13 Jbeta primers. Clones were sequenced by immunoSEQ multiplex PCR, and TCRdb holds only the in-frame ones, with some missing. The sample has 150,000 to 200,000 clones, around 80% seen once; the top ten hold 1%. Sequencing was performed on PBMCs. The origin of the receptors is a woman aged 45-60 years in good health and CMV-seropositive.

This chain uses TRBV9 with TRBJ2-2, with D maybe TRBD1 (5 bases). The germline V gene encodes CDR1 SGDLS and CDR2 YYNGEE. The CDR3 has 13 residues. V lost 6 bases and J 0 bases, leaving 6 bases between the germline ends. The CDR3 region has the DNA TGTGCCAGCAACAGGTCGAACACCGGGGAGCTGTTTTTT. It codes for CASNRSNTGELFF.

CDR3 in amino acids: CASSLGRDSYEQYF. CDR3 nucleotide sequence: TGTGCCAGCAGCTTAGGACGGGACTCCTACGAGCAGTACTTC. The V call is TRBV7-9, the J call TRBJ2-5, with TRBD2 as a possible D gene (5 bases). The DNA end is a closer match to TRBJ2-7, so the J assignment may be wrong. This CDR3 is 14 amino acids long. The V gene's germline CDR1 is SEHNR and CDR2 FQNEAQ (reference sequence).

This clone has a handful of counts. This rearrangement joins TRBV4-3 to TRBJ2-1; D possibly corresponds to TRBD2 (6 bases). V was clipped by 1 base and J by 4 bases, with 14 bases between them. Germline-derived CDR1 and CDR2 are LGHNA and YSLEER. The CDR3 is 16 residues long. The CDR3 DNA follows: TGCGCCAGCAGCCAAGTATTATGGCTAGCGTACAATGAGCAGTTCTTC. It yields the protein CASSQVLWLAYNEQFF.

This clone was counted between two and nine times. The chain combines TRBV11-1 with TRBJ1-6, with D hard to call. V was clipped by 3 bases and J by 6 bases, with 3 bases between them. CDR3 length: 12 amino acids. Germline V lookup: CDR1 SGHAT, CDR2 FQDESV (reference sequence). In DNA form, the CDR3 reads TGTGCCAGCAGCTTCGGTAATTCACCCCTCCACTTT. This codes for CASSFGNSPLHF.

The rearrangement joins TRBV19 to TRBJ2-5, with 9 nucleotides matching TRBD2. The length of the CDR3 is 14 residues. CDR1 is LNHDA, CDR2 SQIVND, per germline (reference sequence). The ends lost 3 bases at V and 4 bases at J; junction bases unmatched: 3. CDR3 residues: CASSIVSGRETQYF. Here the CDR3 DNA reads TGTGCCAGTAGTATTGTTAGCGGGAGAGAGACCCAGTACTTC.

The chain links TRBV7-3 to TRBJ2-6, with no clear D. The CDR3 loop spans 16 amino acids. The ends were cut back, 6 bases at V and 0 bases at J, with 12 bases in the middle. Germline V gene data show CDR1 as SGHTA and CDR2 as FQGTGA. CDR3 loop: CASSFLQSSGANVLTF. The CDR3 DNA is TGTGCCAGCAGTTTCCTTCAGTCCTCTGGGGCCAACGTCCTGACTTTC. The full variable domain, with the rest looked up from reference TRBV7-3 and TRBJ2-6, is GAGVSQTPSNKVTEKGKYVELRCDPISGHTALYWYRQSLGQGPEFLIYFQGTGAADDSGLPNDRFFAVRPEGSVSTLKIQRTERGDSAVYLCASSFLQSSGANVLTFGAGSRLTVL.

The gene calls are TRBV5-6 and TRBJ1-5, with 7 bases aligning to TRBD1. V lost 3 bases to trimming and J lost 4 bases; unmatched junction nucleotides: 10. This CDR3 is built from 16 residues. Germline V gene lookup returns CDR1 SGHDT and CDR2 YYEEEE. The CDR3 bases are TGTGCCAGCAGCTCGACAGGGAGAGGGAAAAATCAGCCCCAGCATTTT. Encoded protein: CASSSTGRGKNQPQHF.

The chain uses TRBV6-1 and TRBJ2-1, with 9 bases fitting TRBD1. J was trimmed by 6 bases and V by 0 bases; bases with no gene match: 9. There are 17 residues in the CDR3. Germline V gives CDR1 MNHNS, CDR2 SASEGT. CDR3 protein: CASSEAGRGQGPNEQFF. DNA for the CDR3: TGTGCCAGCAGTGAAGCGGGCCGGGGACAGGGCCCCAATGAGCAGTTCTTC.

The V gene is TRBV7-2, the J gene TRBJ2-7, with TRBD1 matching 7 bases. The CDR3 is 16 amino acids. The germline CDR1 and CDR2 sequences are SGHTA and FQGNSA. V lost 1 base, J lost 1 base, and 7 bases stayed unmatched. CDR3 region: CASSLGGTGESYEQYF. The CDR3 DNA is TGTGCCAGCAGCTTAGGAGGCACAGGGGAATCCTACGAGCAGTACTTC.

The chain carries TRBV5-1 and TRBJ1-2; D is perhaps TRBD1 (5 bases). Between the trimmed V and J ends, which lost 0 bases and 8 bases, there was a span of 14 bases. The CDR3 has 14 residues. Germline CDR1 SGHRS, CDR2 YFSETQ. The CDR3 DNA sequence: TGCGCCAGCAGCTTGGCGGGGGGAGAGGCCGGCTACACCTTC. Protein: CASSLAGGEAGYTF.

This chain links TRBV29-1 with TRBJ1-2, with 9 bases matching TRBD1. J lost 6 bases, V lost 6 bases, and 11 bases had no gene match. The CDR3 runs to 14 residues. Germline CDR1 and CDR2: SQVTM and ANQGSEA. The CDR3 protein is CSVVQGAHSNGYTF. CDR3 bases: TGCAGCGTGGTACAGGGGGCTCATTCGAATGGCTACACCTTC.

The chain employs TRBV7-3 and TRBJ2-5; D is perhaps TRBD2 (5 bases). This CDR3 is 12 amino acids long. Germline-derived CDR1 and CDR2 are SGHTA and FQGTGA. The V end lost 2 bases, the J end lost 7 bases, and 8 bases lay between the germline ends. CDR3 nucleotides: TGTGCCAGCAGCTTAGCCCGGGGGACCCAGTACTTC. This gives the protein CASSLARGTQYF.

The genes are TRBV19 and TRBJ2-1; 7 bases are a match to TRBD2. The CDR3 is 15 amino acids. V gave up 7 bases and J gave up 8 bases; unmatched junction bases: 14. Looked up from germline, CDR1 is LNHDA and CDR2 is SQIVND (reference sequence). CDR3 DNA: TGTGCCAGTACCCGTCCGGTGGCGGGGGTCGATGAGCAGTTCTTC. Its protein product is CASTRPVAGVDEQFF. The entire variable domain, with the rest obtained from reference TRBV19 and TRBJ2-1, is as follows: DGGITQSPKYLFRKEGQNVTLSCEQNLNHDAMYWYRQDPGQGLRLIYYSQIVNDFQKGDIAEGYSVSREKKESFPLTVTSAQKNPTAFYLCASTRPVAGVDEQFFGPGTRLTVL.

As to this clone: Its ends do not fully match the called genes, so a read error is possible. This rearrangement joins TRBV7-8 to TRBJ2-7; weak D call: TRBD2 (6 bases). The CDR3 length is 13 residues. The germline V gene encodes CDR1 SGHVS and CDR2 FQNEAQ. CDR3 sequence (DNA): TGTGCCAGCAGCTTAGGAGGTCTCCCCGAGCGGGACTTC. Translation: CASSLGGLPERDF.

The rearrangement joins TRBV7-8 to TRBJ2-7; a weak D match, TRBD2 (6 bases). Germline CDR1 and CDR2: SGHVS and FQNEAQ. The CDR3 contains 16 residues. Trimming stripped 1 base from V and 1 base from J, with 14 bases between. CDR3 loop: CASSLVRELLSYEQYF. Here the CDR3 DNA reads TGTGCCAGCAGCTTAGTGCGGGAATTACTATCCTACGAGCAGTACTTC.

J is TRBJ2-7 and V is TRBV10-3, with D possibly TRBD1 on 6 matching bases. CDR3 size: 14 residues. Germline CDR1 is ENHRY and CDR2 is SYGVKD. With 3 bases removed from V and 2 bases from J, the gap between germline ends came to 11 bases. The CDR3 DNA is TGTGCCATCAGTGAAGGACAGCCTCCCTACGAGCAGTACTTC. Translating gives CAISEGQPPYEQYF.

Only a few counts were recorded for this clone. The rearrangement links TRBV30 to TRBJ2-2; TRBD1 is a possible D gene (5 bases). The CDR3 contains 16 residues. Trimming cost V 2 bases and J 0 bases, with 13 bases left between them. Germline assignment: CDR1 GTSNPN and CDR2 SVGIG (reference sequence). The CDR3 region is CAWSPLGAANTGELFF. The CDR3 bases are TGTGCCTGGAGTCCCCTTGGGGCGGCGAACACCGGGGAGCTGTTTTTT.

V is TRBV19 and J is TRBJ2-5, with D hard to call. V was cut by 3 bases and J by 6 bases, with 11 bases left in between. CDR1 and CDR2 from the germline V gene are LNHDA and SQIVND (reference sequence). This CDR3 is built from 13 residues. The CDR3 here is CASSMGLVKTQYF. The CDR3 region has the DNA TGTGCCAGTAGTATGGGCTTGGTGAAGACCCAGTACTTC. Full variable domain (missing parts from reference TRBV19 and TRBJ2-5): DGGITQSPKYLFRKEGQNVTLSCEQNLNHDAMYWYRQDPGQGLRLIYYSQIVNDFQKGDIAEGYSVSREKKESFPLTVTSAQKNPTAFYLCASSMGLVKTQYFGPGTRLLVL.

This chain connects TRBV7-3 to TRBJ2-2; TRBD1 agrees at 8 bases. Germline V gene data show CDR1 as SGHTA and CDR2 as FQGTGA. This CDR3 region has 16 residues. Unmatched junction bases numbered 7, after V lost 5 bases and J lost 2 bases. Here the CDR3 reads CASSRDRGGNTGELFF. The CDR3 region has the DNA TGTGCCAGCAGCCGCGACAGGGGCGGTAACACCGGGGAGCTGTTTTTT.

The chain couples TRBV6-1 to TRBJ1-2, with D possibly TRBD1 on 5 matching bases. The CDR3 totals 11 residues. CDR1 is MNHNS and CDR2 is SASEGT in the germline V gene. The V gene lost 5 bases and the J gene lost 8 bases, with 9 bases spanning the gap. CDR3 sequence: CASSYRGGYTF. In DNA, the CDR3 is TGTGCCAGCAGTTATCGGGGGGGCTACACCTTC.

Notes on this clone: One end of the junction varies from germline; a read error may be responsible. The J gene is TRBJ1-5, the V gene TRBV7-9; D is unresolved. Germline CDR1 and CDR2: SEHNR and FQNEAQ (reference sequence). The CDR3 consists of 13 residues. The CDR3 bases are TGTTCCAGTTCAGGAAATAGCAATCAGCCCCAGCATTTT. It codes for CSSSGNSNQPQHF.

The genes are TRBV11-2 and TRBJ2-5; 12 positions agree with TRBD2. From germline, CDR1 is SGHAT and CDR2 FQNNGV. This CDR3 has 14 residues. V dropped 7 bases and J dropped 5; count of bases not matched to a gene: 5. The CDR3 DNA follows: TGTGCCAGCACGCTAGCGGGGGGGCGGGAGACCCAGTACTTC. It specifies CASTLAGGRETQYF.

Regarding this clone: The same CDR3 is also encoded by other DNA sequences in this sample. This chain joins TRBV28 and TRBJ2-7, with 11 nucleotides matching TRBD2. The CDR3 length is 15 residues. CDR1 MDHEN and CDR2 SYDVKM come from the germline V gene. J was trimmed by 2 bases and V by 4 bases; bases with no gene match: 4. The CDR3 nucleotides read TGTGCCAGCAGTTCTATAGCGGGGGGGACCTACGAGCAGTACTTC. It codes for CASSSIAGGTYEQYF.

This clone appeared a few times. V is TRBV7-6 and J is TRBJ2-7; the D gene is possibly TRBD2 (6 bases). The V gene's germline CDR1 is SGHVS and CDR2 FNYEAQ. This CDR3 has 16 residues. Trimming cost V 5 bases and J 2 bases, with 19 bases left between them. The CDR3 loop reads CASSPTAGILAYEQYF. The CDR3 coding sequence is TGTGCCAGCAGCCCCACGGCGGGAATTTTAGCCTACGAGCAGTACTTC.

This sequence joins TRBV6-6 and TRBJ2-3, with 11 bases matching TRBD1. The V and J ends lost 2 bases and 7 bases, in that order; junction bases with no gene match: 5. Germline-derived CDR1 and CDR2 are MNHNY and SVGAGI (reference sequence). The length of the CDR3 is 15 residues. The CDR3 DNA reads as TGTGCCAGCAGTTACACGAGGGACAGGGGGAATACGCAGTATTTT. It specifies CASSYTRDRGNTQYF.

The chain links TRBV7-3 to TRBJ2-1; 9 bases match TRBD2. The V gene's germline CDR1 is SGHTA and CDR2 FQGTGA. CDR3 length: 17 residues. The J segment lost 5 bases and the V segment lost 5 bases, leaving 13 bases of the junction unmatched. CDR3 protein: CASSTLGPGLADNEQFF. The CDR3 DNA sequence: TGTGCCAGCAGCACTCTCGGTCCGGGACTAGCTGACAATGAGCAGTTCTTC.

The genes are TRBV18 and TRBJ1-5; 11 bases agree with TRBD1. CDR1 KGHSH and CDR2 LQKENI come from the germline V gene. This CDR3 contains 16 residues. V shed 5 bases, J shed 0 bases, and the junction held 3 bases outside the gene matches. The CDR3 DNA reads as TGTGCCAGCTCAACCGGGACAGGGGGTAGCAATCAGCCCCAGCATTTT. This gives the protein CASSTGTGGSNQPQHF. Full variable domain (rest looked up from reference TRBV18 and TRBJ1-5): NAGVMQNPRHLVRRRGQEARLRCSPMKGHSHVYWYRQLPEEGLKFMVYLQKENIIDESGMPKERFSAEFPKEGPSILRIQQVVRGDSAAYFCASSTGTGGSNQPQHFGDGTRLSIL.

There are a few counts of this clone. V usage is TRBV4-3 and J usage is TRBJ2-1, with TRBD2 matching over 10 bases. The CDR3 is made up of 17 amino acids. Germline CDR1 and CDR2: LGHNA and YSLEER. V gave up 1 base and J gave up 7 bases; unmatched junction bases: 10. The CDR3 nucleotides read TGCGCCAGCAGCCAAGGATTACAGGTAGCGGGAGGAAATGAGCAGTTCTTC. It translates to CASSQGLQVAGGNEQFF.

The chain is built from TRBV28 and TRBJ2-5; D is uncertain. The germline CDR1 and CDR2 sequences are MDHEN and SYDVKM. The CDR3 length is 14 residues. The V and J ends lost 5 bases and 1 base respectively, with 11 bases between them. This CDR3 reads CASSPRGSQETQYF. In nucleotides, the CDR3 is TGTGCCAGCAGTCCCCGCGGCAGCCAAGAGACCCAGTACTTC.

V usage is TRBV7-2 and J usage is TRBJ1-2; 7 nucleotides agree with TRBD1. The CDR3 has 13 residues. V gave up 1 base and J gave up 8 bases; unmatched junction bases: 4. CDR1 and CDR2 (germline): SGHTA, FQGNSA. This CDR3 reads CASSLEGARGYTF. The CDR3 nucleotides read TGTGCCAGCAGCTTAGAGGGGGCCCGCGGCTACACCTTC. Combining the CDR3 with reference TRBV7-2 and TRBJ1-2 gives the whole variable domain GAGVSQSPSNKVTEKGKDVELRCDPISGHTALYWYRQSLGQGLEFLIYFQGNSAPDKSGLPSDRFSAERTGGSVSTLTIQRTQQEDSAVYLCASSLEGARGYTFGSGTRLTVV.